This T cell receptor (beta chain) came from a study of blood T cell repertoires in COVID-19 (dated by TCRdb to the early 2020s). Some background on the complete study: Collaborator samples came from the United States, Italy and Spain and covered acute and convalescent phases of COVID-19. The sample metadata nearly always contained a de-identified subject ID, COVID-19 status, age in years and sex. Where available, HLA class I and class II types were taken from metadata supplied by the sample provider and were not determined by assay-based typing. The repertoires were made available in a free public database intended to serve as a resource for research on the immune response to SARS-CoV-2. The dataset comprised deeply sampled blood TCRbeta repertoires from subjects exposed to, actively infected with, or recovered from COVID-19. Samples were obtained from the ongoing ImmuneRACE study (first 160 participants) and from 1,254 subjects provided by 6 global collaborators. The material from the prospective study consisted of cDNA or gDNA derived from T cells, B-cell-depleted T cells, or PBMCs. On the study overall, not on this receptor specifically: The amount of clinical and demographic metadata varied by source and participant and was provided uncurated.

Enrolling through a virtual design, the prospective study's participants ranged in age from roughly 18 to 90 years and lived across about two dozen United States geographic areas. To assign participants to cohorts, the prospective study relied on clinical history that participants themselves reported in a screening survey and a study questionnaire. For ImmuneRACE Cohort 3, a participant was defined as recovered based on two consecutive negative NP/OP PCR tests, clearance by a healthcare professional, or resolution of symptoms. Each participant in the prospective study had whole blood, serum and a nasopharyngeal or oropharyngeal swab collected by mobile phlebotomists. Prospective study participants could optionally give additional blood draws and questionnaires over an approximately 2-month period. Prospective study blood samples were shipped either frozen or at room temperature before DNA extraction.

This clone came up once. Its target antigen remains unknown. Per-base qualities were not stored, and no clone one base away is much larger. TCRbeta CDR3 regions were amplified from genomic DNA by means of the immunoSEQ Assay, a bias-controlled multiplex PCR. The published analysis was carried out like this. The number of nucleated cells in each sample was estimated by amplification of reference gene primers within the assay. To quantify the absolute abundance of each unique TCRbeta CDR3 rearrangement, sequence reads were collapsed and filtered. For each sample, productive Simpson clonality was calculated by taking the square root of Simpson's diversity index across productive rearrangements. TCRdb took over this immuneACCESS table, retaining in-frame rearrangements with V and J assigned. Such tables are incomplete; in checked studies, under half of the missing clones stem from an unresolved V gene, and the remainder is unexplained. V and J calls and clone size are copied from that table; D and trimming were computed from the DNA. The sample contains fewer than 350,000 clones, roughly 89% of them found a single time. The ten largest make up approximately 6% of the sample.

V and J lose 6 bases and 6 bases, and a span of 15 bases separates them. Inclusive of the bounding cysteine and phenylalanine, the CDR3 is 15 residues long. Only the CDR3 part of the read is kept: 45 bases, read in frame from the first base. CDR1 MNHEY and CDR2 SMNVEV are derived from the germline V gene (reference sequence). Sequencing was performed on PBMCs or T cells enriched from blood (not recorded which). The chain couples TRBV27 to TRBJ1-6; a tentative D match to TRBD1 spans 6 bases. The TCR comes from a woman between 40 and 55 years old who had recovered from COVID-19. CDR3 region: CASRTNTGTNSPLHF. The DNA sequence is TGTGCCAGCAGAACCAATACAGGGACTAATTCACCCCTCCACTTT.